This T cell receptor beta chain was retrieved from a study of blood T cell repertoires in COVID-19. The CDR3 runs to 15 residues. Germline loops: CDR1 SGHAT, CDR2 FQNNGV. V shed 6 bases and J 0 bases; nucleotides not matched to a gene: 5. Original processing methods: Amplification of reference gene primers provided the estimated nucleated cell counts. The assay was immunoSEQ multiplex PCR, and TCRdb's table has in-frame clones only and misses some. V and J calls plus clone size are reproduced from that table; the DNA served to infer D and trimming. This table holds roughly 70,000 clones, approximately 90% found once.

The sequencing sample was made of peripheral blood. The sequence derives from an older man with acute or convalescent COVID-19. The chain joins TRBV11-2 to TRBJ2-7; 10 bases align to TRBD2. The CDR3: CASRGAGGSSYEQYF. DNA of the CDR3: TGTGCCAGCAGAGGAGCGGGGGGGAGCTCCTACGAGCAGTACTTC.